One sample yielded the 5 T cell receptor beta chains listed below, sequenced in a study of TIL therapy for anti-PD-1-resistant metastatic lung cancer. Time point defined: pre-treatment sample, taken before nivolumab and TIL therapy. This was the immunoSEQ v3 assay. Method: immunoSEQ multiplex PCR; TCRdb's copy keeps in-frame clones and lacks some. This sample carries about 52,000 clones, around 80% of them seen once, and the ten largest clones take 4.8%. Source: blood, taken at baseline. These receptors came from a woman aged 30 to 85 with non-small cell lung cancer.

This sequence joins TRBV11-3 and TRBJ1-6; D remains unclear. The CDR3 has 15 amino acids. Germline-derived CDR1 and CDR2 are SGHNT and YENEEA. Trimming stripped 5 bases from V and 4 bases from J, with 12 bases between. The CDR3 here is CASSRGDLYNSPLHF. Written as DNA, the CDR3 is TGTGCCAGCAGCCGGGGTGACCTTTATAATTCACCCCTCCACTTT. Together with reference TRBV11-3 and TRBJ1-6, the CDR3 gives the full variable domain: EAGVVQSPRYKIIEKKQPVAFWCNPISGHNTLYWYLQNLGQGPELLIRYENEEAVDDSQLPKDRFSAERLKGVDSTLKIQPAELGDSAVYLCASSRGDLYNSPLHFGNGTRLTVT.

This chain joins TRBV5-8 and TRBJ1-1, with D unresolved. CDR3 length: 13 amino acids. Germline loops: CDR1 SGHTS, CDR2 YDEGEE. V was pared by 5 bases and J by 0 bases, with 8 bases between. The CDR3 reads CASSREMNTEAFF. The CDR3 DNA reads TGTGCCAGCAGTCGGGAGATGAACACTGAAGCTTTCTTT.

The chain joins TRBV18 to TRBJ1-4, with D possibly TRBD1 on 5 matching bases. This CDR3 is built from 14 residues. Trimming left V 6 bases short and J 4 bases short, with 12 bases between. Germline V gene data show CDR1 as KGHSH and CDR2 as LQKENI. CDR3 sequence reads: CASSSTAFNEKLFF. In DNA form, the CDR3 reads TGTGCCAGCTCCTCGACAGCTTTTAATGAAAAACTGTTTTTT.

This clone was observed once. The chain uses TRBV11-2 and TRBJ1-2; D is possibly TRBD1 (5 bases). CDR1 and CDR2 (germline): SGHAT, FQNNGV. This CDR3 is built from 14 residues. Trimming stripped 9 bases from V and 0 bases from J, with 14 bases between. The DNA of the CDR3 is TGTGCCAGTCAGGCTCAGGGAGCTAACTATGGCTACACCTTC. Its protein is CASQAQGANYGYTF.

This clone occurred a few times. This chain connects TRBV10-2 to TRBJ1-1; D is unresolved. Deletions cut 10 bases from V and 6 bases from J, with 15 bases between. The CDR3 totals 12 residues. The germline CDR1 and CDR2 sequences are WSHSY and SAAADI. This CDR3 reads CATSPSGAEAFF. The CDR3 nucleotides are TGCGCCACCTCTCCTAGCGGGGCTGAAGCTTTCTTT.